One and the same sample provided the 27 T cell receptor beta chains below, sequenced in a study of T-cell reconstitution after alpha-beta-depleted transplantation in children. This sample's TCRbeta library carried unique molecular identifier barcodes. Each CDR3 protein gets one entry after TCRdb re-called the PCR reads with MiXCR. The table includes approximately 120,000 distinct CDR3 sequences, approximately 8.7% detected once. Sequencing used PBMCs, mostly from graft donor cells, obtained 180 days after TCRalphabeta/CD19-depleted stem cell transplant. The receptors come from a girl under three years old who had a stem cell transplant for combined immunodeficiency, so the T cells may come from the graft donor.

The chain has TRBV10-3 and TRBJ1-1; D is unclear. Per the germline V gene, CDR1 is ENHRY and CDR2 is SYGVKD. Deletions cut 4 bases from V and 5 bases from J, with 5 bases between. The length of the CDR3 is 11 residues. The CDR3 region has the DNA TGTGCCATCAGTGGAGGGACTGAAGCTTTCTTT. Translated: CAISGGTEAFF.

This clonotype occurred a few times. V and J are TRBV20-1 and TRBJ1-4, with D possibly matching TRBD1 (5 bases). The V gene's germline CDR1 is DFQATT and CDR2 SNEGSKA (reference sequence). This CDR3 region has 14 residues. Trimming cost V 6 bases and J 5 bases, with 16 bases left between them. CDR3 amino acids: CSARGWAFNEKLFF. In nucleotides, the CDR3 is TGCAGTGCCCGGGGCTGGGCTTTCAATGAAAAACTGTTTTTT.

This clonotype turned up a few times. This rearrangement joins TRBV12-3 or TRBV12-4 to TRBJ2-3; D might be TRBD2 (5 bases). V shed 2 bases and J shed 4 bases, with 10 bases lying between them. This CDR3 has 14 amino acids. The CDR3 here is CASSLTPGADTQYF. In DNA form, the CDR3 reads TGTGCCAGCAGTTTAACCCCCGGGGCAGATACGCAGTATTTT.

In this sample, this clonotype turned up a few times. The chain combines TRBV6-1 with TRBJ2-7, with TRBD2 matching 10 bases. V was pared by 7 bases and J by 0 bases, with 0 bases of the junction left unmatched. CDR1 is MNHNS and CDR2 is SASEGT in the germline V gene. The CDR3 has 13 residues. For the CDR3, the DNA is TGTGCCAGCACTAGCGGGAGCTCCTACGAGCAGTACTTC. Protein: CASTSGSSYEQYF.

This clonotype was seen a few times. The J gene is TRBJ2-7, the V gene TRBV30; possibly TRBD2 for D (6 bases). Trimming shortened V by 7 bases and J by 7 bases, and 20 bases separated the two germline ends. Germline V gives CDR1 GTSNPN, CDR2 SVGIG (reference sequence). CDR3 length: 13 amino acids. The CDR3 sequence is CALTRDFGEEQYF. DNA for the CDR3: TGTGCCTTGACCCGGGACTTCGGAGAGGAGCAGTACTTC.

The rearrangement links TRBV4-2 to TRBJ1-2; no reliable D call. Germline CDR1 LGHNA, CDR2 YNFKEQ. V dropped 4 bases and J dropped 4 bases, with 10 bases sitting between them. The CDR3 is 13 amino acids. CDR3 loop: CASSPDPFYGYTF. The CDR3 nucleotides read TGTGCCAGCAGCCCCGACCCCTTCTATGGCTACACCTTC.

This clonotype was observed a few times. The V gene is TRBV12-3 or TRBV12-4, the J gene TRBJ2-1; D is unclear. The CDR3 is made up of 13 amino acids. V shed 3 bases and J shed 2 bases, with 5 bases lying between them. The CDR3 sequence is CASSFRAYNEQFF. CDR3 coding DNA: TGTGCCAGCAGTTTCCGGGCCTACAATGAGCAGTTCTTC.

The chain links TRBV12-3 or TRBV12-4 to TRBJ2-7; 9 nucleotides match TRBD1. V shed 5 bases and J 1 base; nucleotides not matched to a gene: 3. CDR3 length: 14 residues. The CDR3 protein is CASSGGQGSYEQYF. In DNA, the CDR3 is TGTGCCAGCAGTGGGGGACAGGGATCCTACGAGCAGTACTTC.

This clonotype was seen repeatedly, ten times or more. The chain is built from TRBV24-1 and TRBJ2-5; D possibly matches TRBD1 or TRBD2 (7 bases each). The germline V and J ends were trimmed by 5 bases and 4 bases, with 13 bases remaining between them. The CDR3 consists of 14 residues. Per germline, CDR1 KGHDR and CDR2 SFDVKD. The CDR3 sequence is CATSVPGGGETQYF. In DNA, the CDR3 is TGTGCCACCAGTGTTCCAGGGGGGGGAGAGACCCAGTACTTC.

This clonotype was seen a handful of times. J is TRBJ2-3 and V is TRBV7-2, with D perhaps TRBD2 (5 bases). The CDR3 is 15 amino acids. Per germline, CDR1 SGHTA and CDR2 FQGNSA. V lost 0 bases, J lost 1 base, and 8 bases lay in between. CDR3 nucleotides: TGTGCCAGCAGCTTAGCGGGAGAGCGCACAGATACGCAGTATTTT. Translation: CASSLAGERTDTQYF.

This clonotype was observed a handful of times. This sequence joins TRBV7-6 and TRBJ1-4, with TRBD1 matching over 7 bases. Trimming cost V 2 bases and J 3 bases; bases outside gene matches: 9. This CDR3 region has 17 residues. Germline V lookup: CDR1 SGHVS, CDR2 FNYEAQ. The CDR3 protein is CASSLSIRDSSNEKLFF. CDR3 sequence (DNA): TGTGCCAGCAGCTTATCGATCCGGGACAGCTCTAATGAAAAACTGTTTTTT.

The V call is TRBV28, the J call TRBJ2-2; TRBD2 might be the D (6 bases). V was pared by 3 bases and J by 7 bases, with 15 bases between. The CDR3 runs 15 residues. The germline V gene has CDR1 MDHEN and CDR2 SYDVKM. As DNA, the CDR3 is TGTGCCAGCAGTTTCGAGCGGGCAGGGAGCGGGGAGCTGTTTTTT. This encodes CASSFERAGSGELFF.

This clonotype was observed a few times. The CDR3 loop is CASSLGSGQAMNTEAFF. For the CDR3, the DNA is TGTGCCAGCAGCTTAGGATCGGGACAGGCTATGAACACTGAAGCTTTCTTT. V is TRBV7-9 and J is TRBJ1-1; 8 positions match TRBD1. With V trimmed by 1 base and J by 0 bases, 7 bases remained unmatched. Germline CDR1 reads SEHNR; CDR2 reads FQNEAQ (reference sequence). The CDR3 runs to 17 residues.

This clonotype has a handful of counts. The CDR3 region has the DNA TGTGCCAGCAGAGTCAGGGTTGACACTGAAGCTTTCTTT. The encoded protein is CASRVRVDTEAFF. The gene calls are TRBV2 and TRBJ1-1, with a weak D call TRBD1 (5 bases). Germline CDR1 SNHLY, CDR2 FYNNEI. The CDR3 runs 13 residues. The ends were cut back, 6 bases at V and 3 bases at J, with 11 bases in the middle.

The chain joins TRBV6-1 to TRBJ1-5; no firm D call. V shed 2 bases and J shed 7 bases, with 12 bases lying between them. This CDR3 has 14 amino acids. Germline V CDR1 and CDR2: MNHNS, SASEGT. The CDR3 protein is CASSERNGPQPQHF. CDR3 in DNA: TGTGCCAGCAGTGAAAGGAATGGTCCGCAGCCCCAGCATTTT.

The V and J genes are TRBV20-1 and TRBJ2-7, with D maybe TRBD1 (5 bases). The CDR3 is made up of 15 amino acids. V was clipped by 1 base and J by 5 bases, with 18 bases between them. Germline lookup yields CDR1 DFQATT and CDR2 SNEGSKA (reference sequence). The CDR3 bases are TGCAGTGCTAGAGCCCCCCCTGGGTTCAGGGACGAGCAGTACTTC. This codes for CSARAPPGFRDEQYF.

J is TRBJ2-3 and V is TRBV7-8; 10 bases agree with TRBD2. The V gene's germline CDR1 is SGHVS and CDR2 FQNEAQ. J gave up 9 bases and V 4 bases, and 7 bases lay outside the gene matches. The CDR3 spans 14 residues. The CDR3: CASSSGTSARTQYF. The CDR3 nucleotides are TGTGCCAGCAGCTCCGGGACTAGCGCGAGGACGCAGTATTTT.

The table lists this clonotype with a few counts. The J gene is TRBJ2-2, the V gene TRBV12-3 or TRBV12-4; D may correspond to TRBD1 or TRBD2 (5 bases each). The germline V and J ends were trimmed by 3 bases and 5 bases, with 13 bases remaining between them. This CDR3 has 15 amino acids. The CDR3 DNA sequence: TGTGCCAGCAGTTTGAGAACAGGCGGGACCGGGGAGCTGTTTTTT. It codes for CASSLRTGGTGELFF.

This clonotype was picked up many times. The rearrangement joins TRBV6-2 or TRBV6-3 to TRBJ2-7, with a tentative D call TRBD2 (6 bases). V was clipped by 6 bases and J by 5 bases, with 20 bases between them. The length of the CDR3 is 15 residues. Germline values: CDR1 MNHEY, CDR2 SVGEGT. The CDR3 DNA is TGTGCCAGCAGCCGGGAGAGCGGACCTAGGGACGAGCAGTACTTC. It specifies CASSRESGPRDEQYF.

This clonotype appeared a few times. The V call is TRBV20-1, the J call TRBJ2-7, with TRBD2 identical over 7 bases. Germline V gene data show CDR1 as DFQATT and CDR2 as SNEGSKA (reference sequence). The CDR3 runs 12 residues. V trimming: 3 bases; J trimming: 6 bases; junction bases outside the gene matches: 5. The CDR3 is CSASRTSGEQYF. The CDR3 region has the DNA TGCAGTGCTAGCCGGACTAGTGGCGAGCAGTACTTC.

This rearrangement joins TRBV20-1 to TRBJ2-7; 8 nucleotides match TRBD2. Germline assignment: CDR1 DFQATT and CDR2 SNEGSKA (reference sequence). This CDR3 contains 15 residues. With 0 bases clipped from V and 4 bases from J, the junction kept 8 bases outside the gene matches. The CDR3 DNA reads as TGCAGTGCTAGAGATCACGCGGGAGGAGATTACGAGCAGTACTTC. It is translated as CSARDHAGGDYEQYF.

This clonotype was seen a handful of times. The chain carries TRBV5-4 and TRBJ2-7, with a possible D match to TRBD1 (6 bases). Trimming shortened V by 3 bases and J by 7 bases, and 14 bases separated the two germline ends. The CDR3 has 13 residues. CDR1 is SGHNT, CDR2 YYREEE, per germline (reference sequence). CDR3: CASSSQTRGEQYF. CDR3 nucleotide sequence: TGTGCCAGCAGCTCCCAGACGAGGGGGGAGCAGTACTTC.

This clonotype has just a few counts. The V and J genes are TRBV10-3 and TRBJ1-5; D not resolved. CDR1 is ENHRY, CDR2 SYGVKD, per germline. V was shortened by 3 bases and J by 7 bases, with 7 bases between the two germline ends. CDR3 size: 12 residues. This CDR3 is CAISDPGQPQHF. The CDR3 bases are TGTGCCATCAGTGACCCGGGGCAGCCCCAGCATTTT.

CDR3 DNA sequence: TGCAGTGCTAGGGATGCGGGGGGTTCCTACAATGAGCAGTTCTTC. This gives the protein CSARDAGGSYNEQFF. The chain is built from TRBV20-1 and TRBJ2-1, with TRBD2 matching over 8 bases. The CDR3 is made up of 15 amino acids. The V gene end was trimmed by 3 bases and the J gene end by 1 base; junction bases not matched to a gene: 5. CDR1 is DFQATT and CDR2 is SNEGSKA in the germline V gene (reference sequence).

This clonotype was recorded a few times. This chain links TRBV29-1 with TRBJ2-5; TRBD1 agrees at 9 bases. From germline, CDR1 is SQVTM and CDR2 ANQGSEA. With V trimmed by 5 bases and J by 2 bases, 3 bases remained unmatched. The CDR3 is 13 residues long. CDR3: CSVLDRGQETQYF. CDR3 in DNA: TGCAGCGTTCTCGACAGGGGGCAAGAGACCCAGTACTTC.

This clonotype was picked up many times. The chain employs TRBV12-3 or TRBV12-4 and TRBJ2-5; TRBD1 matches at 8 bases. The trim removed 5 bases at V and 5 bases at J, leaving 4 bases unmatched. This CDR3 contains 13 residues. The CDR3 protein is CASSTGGRETQYF. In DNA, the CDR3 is TGTGCCAGCAGTACAGGGGGGCGGGAGACCCAGTACTTC.

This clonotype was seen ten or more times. This CDR3 is CASTSSGPYEKLFF. The CDR3 DNA is TGTGCCAGCACCTCGTCCGGACCTTACGAAAAACTGTTTTTT. This chain connects TRBV12-3 or TRBV12-4 to TRBJ1-4; D call uncertain. The CDR3 spans 14 residues. V was trimmed by 7 bases and J by 8 bases, leaving 17 bases between them.